This is a list of T cell receptor beta chains from one sample in a study of shared clonotypes between healthy human individuals. Here immunoSEQ multiplex PCR was the method, and the copy in TCRdb shows in-frame clones only, minus some. The repertoire has under 2,000,000 clones, around 96% of them found once; the top ten carry under 1.5%. Sequences were obtained from naive CD8+ T cells sorted from blood. These receptors originate from a man aged 18 to 30 in good health. Each CDR3 is given with its conserved first and last residue. A D gene is named only where the DNA matches it firmly. A row's size may be missing; if present it is once, few, many or a size class.

DNA	CDR3	size	J	D	V
TGCGCCAGCAGCCAAGTAGCAGGTAGCGACTACGAGCAGTACTTC	CASSQVAGSDYEQYF	.	TRBJ2-7	.	TRBV4-1
TGTGCCAGCAGCTCCGCAAACAAAAACATTCAGTACTTC	CASSSANKNIQYF	.	TRBJ2-4	.	TRBV7-8
TGTGCCAGCAGTGAATTACAGGGAATAAATTCACCCCTCCACTTT	CASSELQGINSPLHF	.	TRBJ1-6	.	TRBV6-1
TGTGCCAGCACCTTCGGGGGGTATGACACAGATACGCAGTATTTT	CASTFGGYDTDTQYF	.	TRBJ2-3	TRBD2	TRBV27
TGCAGCGCAAGGGACAGTCGGAACACTGAAGCTTTCTTT	CSARDSRNTEAFF	.	TRBJ1-1	TRBD1	TRBV29-1
TGTGCCAGCAGTTTTGCGGGATACACAGATACGCAGTATTTT	CASSFAGYTDTQYF	once	TRBJ2-3	.	TRBV27
TGTGCCAGCAGCCAAGGAAGGCCGTTGCAGTTCTTC	CASSQGRPLQFF	.	TRBJ2-1	.	TRBV2
TGTGCCAGCAGTTACGGGCCACAGGGACCCGGGGAGCTGTTTTTT	CASSYGPQGPGELFF	.	TRBJ2-2	.	TRBV6-5
TGTGCCTGGGGTCGGGTCAAAAATGGCTACACCTTC	CAWGRVKNGYTF	.	TRBJ1-2	.	TRBV30
TGTGCCAGCAGGCTCCAGGTTGGGGACTACGAGCAGTACTTC	CASRLQVGDYEQYF	.	TRBJ2-7	.	TRBV27
TGTGCCAGCAGCTTAGAAGGACCGGGATCACTCTCCGAGCAGTACTTC	CASSLEGPGSLSEQYF	.	TRBJ2-7	.	TRBV11-2
TGTGCCAGTAGTCCGGGGGACTTGTGGGGCTACACCTTC	CASSPGDLWGYTF	.	TRBJ1-2	.	TRBV19
TGTGCCAGCTCGGGCCGGGGGGCACTCTCCTACGAGCAGTACTTC	CASSGRGALSYEQYF	.	TRBJ2-7	.	TRBV11-2
TGTGCCAGCAGCTCTAGGGACAGAGGGGGCACTGAAGCTTTCTTT	CASSSRDRGGTEAFF	.	TRBJ1-1	TRBD1	TRBV13
TGTGCCAGCAGCTTCGGGGGGGATACGCAGTATTTT	CASSFGGDTQYF	.	TRBJ2-3	TRBD2	TRBV5-6
TGTGCCAGCAACGATTCACAGGACAGGCGGCCCTATGGCTACACCTTC	CASNDSQDRRPYGYTF	.	TRBJ1-2	TRBD1	TRBV2
TGCAGCGTTGAAGAAGAGGACAGGGGCTACGAGCAGTACTTC	CSVEEEDRGYEQYF	once	TRBJ2-7	TRBD1	TRBV29-1
TGTGCCAGCAGCTTGGTGGGGAGTGGTACGCAGTATTTT	CASSLVGSGTQYF	once	TRBJ2-3	.	TRBV5-4
TGTGCCAGCAGCTTGGGTTTTGGACTGGTCTACACCTTC	CASSLGFGLVYTF	.	TRBJ1-2	.	TRBV5-6
TGTGCCAGCAGTTACGCGGCAGGGGATGGGACCCAGTACTTC	CASSYAAGDGTQYF	.	TRBJ2-5	.	TRBV6-5
TGTGCCAGCAGCCTATCACACACTGAAGCTTTCTTT	CASSLSHTEAFF	.	TRBJ1-1	.	TRBV7-2
TGTGCCAGCAGCCCCCTCGGATCCTACAATGAGCAGTTCTTC	CASSPLGSYNEQFF	.	TRBJ2-1	.	TRBV4-2
TGTGCCAGCAGCTATTTCGGGACTAGCGGCTACAATGAGCAGTTCTTC	CASSYFGTSGYNEQFF	.	TRBJ2-1	TRBD2	TRBV9
TGCGCCAGCACACCCTTAGCGGGGGGTGGGGAGACCCAGTACTTC	CASTPLAGGGETQYF	once	TRBJ2-5	TRBD2	TRBV10-2
TGTGCCAGCAGTGAAGGATACGGCTCCTACGAGCAGTACTTC	CASSEGYGSYEQYF	.	TRBJ2-7	.	TRBV6-1
TGCGCCAGCAGCCCCGTAGGAGACACCGGGGAGCTGTTTTTT	CASSPVGDTGELFF	.	TRBJ2-2	.	TRBV4-1
TGCGCCAGCAGCTGGGGGACAGAGTATGGCTACACCTTC	CASSWGTEYGYTF	.	TRBJ1-2	TRBD1	TRBV5-1
TGTGCCAGCAGTTATTTTCAGGGACAGGGGGACTTC	CASSYFQGQGDF	.	TRBJ1-2	TRBD1	TRBV28
TGTGCCAGCAGTTATGGAGGGGGCGGTCAGCCCCAGCATTTT	CASSYGGGGQPQHF	.	TRBJ1-5	TRBD1	TRBV6-6
TGTGCCAGCAGCTTACTAGATGGGGAAGTGAACACCGGGGAGCTGTTTTTT	CASSLLDGEVNTGELFF	.	TRBJ2-2	.	TRBV13
TGTGCCAGCAGCGTCGGGACAGGGGCTAACTATGGCTACACCTTC	CASSVGTGANYGYTF	once	TRBJ1-2	TRBD1	TRBV11-2
TGTGCCATCAGTATACAGGGGACCTACAATGAGCAGTTCTTC	CAISIQGTYNEQFF	.	TRBJ2-1	TRBD1	TRBV10-3
TGTGCCAGCAGTTACGGGGACAGGGGGGACTACGAGCAGTACTTC	CASSYGDRGDYEQYF	.	TRBJ2-7	TRBD1	TRBV6-5
TGTGCCAGCAGCTTGGGGGGGGTTTCTTTTAATGAGCAGTTCTTC	CASSLGGVSFNEQFF	.	TRBJ2-1	TRBD2	TRBV7-6
TGTGCCAGCAGCTTCGGGGGTCATGGCACCGGGGAGCTGTTTTTT	CASSFGGHGTGELFF	.	TRBJ2-2	.	TRBV5-6
TGTGCCAGCAGTTTGACAGAAACCTACGAGCAGTACTTC	CASSLTETYEQYF	once	TRBJ2-7	.	TRBV6-1
TGCGCCAGCAGCCAGAGGACTAGCGGCTCCTACGAGCAGTACTTC	CASSQRTSGSYEQYF	.	TRBJ2-7	TRBD2	TRBV4-1
TGTGCCAGCAGTGAAGGTCCGTACACAGATACGCAGTATTTT	CASSEGPYTDTQYF	once	TRBJ2-3	.	TRBV6-1
TGTGCCAGTAGTATAGATGAGGTTACTGAAGCTTTCTTT	CASSIDEVTEAFF	.	TRBJ1-1	.	TRBV19
TGTGCCAGCAGCGTTTTCCGGGACAGCTCCTACGAGCAGTACTTC	CASSVFRDSSYEQYF	.	TRBJ2-7	TRBD1	TRBV9
TGTGCCAGCAGTGAATCTTTGGCAGGGAGCGGCTACACCTTC	CASSESLAGSGYTF	.	TRBJ1-2	.	TRBV2
TGTGCCAGCAGCTCGACAGTAGGCTATGGCTACACCTTC	CASSSTVGYGYTF	.	TRBJ1-2	.	TRBV7-9
TGTGCCAGCAGCGCCCGGGACAGGGAACCCCCGGTGACCCAGTACTTC	CASSARDREPPVTQYF	.	TRBJ2-5	TRBD1	TRBV7-9
TGTGCCAGCAGCCAAGCAGGGTTCGAGCAGTACTTC	CASSQAGFEQYF	.	TRBJ2-7	.	TRBV11-2
TGTGCCAGCAGTTTACTTAGCGCCGGGACAGGTAAAAATAGCAATCAGCCCCAGCATTTT	CASSLLSAGTGKNSNQPQHF	.	TRBJ1-5	TRBD1	TRBV27